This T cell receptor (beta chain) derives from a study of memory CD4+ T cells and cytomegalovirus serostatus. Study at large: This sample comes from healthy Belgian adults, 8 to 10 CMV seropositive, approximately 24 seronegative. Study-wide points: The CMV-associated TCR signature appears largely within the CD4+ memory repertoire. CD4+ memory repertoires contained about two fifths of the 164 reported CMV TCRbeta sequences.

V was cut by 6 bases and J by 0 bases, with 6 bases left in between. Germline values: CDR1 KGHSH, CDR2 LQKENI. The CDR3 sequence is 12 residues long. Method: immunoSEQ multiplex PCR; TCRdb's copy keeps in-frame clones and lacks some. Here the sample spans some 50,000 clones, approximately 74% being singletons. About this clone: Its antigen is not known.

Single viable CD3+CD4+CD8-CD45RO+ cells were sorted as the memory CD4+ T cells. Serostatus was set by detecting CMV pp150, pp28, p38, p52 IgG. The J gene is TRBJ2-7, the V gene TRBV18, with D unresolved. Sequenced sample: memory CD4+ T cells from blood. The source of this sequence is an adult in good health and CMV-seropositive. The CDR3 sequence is CASSSDSYEQYF. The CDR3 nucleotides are TGTGCCAGCTCGTCCGACTCCTACGAGCAGTACTTC.